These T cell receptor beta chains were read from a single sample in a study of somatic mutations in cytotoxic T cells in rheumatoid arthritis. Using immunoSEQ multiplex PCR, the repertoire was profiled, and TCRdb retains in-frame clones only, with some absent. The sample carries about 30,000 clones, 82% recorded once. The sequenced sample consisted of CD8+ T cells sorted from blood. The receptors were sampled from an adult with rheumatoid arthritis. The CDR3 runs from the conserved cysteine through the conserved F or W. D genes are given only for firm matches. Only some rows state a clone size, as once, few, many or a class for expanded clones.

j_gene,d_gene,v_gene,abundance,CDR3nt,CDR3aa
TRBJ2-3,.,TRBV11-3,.,TGTGCCAGCAGCCTAACGTCCGCAGATACGCAGTATTTT,CASSLTSADTQYF
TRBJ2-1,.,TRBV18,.,TGTGCCAGCTCACCGGCTGGGGATGGCAATGAGCAGTTCTTC,CASSPAGDGNEQFF
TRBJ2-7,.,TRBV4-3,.,TGCGCCAGCAGCCAAGATACTCCCTACTACGAGCAGTACTTC,CASSQDTPYYEQYF
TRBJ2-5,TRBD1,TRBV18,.,TGTGCCAGCTCACCATCCCGTGGGACAGCGGAGACCCAGTACTTC,CASSPSRGTAETQYF
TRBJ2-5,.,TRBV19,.,TGTGCCAGTAGTTCTTTGGCCTCTGAAGAGACCCAGTACTTC,CASSSLASEETQYF
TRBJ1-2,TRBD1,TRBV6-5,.,TGTGCCAGCAGTTCTGGACAGGGAAATGGCTACACCTTC,CASSSGQGNGYTF
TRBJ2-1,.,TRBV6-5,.,TGTGCCAGCAGTTACGGTGGCTCTTCCGATGAGCAGTTCTTC,CASSYGGSSDEQFF
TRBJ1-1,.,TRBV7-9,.,TGTGCCAGCAGCTCTACAGGAGCTTTCTTT,CASSSTGAFF
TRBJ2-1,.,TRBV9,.,TGTGCCAGCAGCGTAGCTACATGGGGTGGGGAGGACTACAATGAGCAGTTCTTC,CASSVATWGGEDYNEQFF
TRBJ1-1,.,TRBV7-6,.,TGTGCCAGCAGCTTAGGAGGGGCGGGCACTGAAGCTTTCTTT,CASSLGGAGTEAFF
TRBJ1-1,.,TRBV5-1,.,TGCGCCAGCAGCTGGCGGGGACCCGAGAACACTGAAGCTTTCTTT,CASSWRGPENTEAFF
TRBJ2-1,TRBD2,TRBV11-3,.,TGTGCCAGCAGCACAAGAGGACTAGCGGGACGGTTCTTC,CASSTRGLAGRFF
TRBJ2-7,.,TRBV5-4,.,TGTGCCAGCAGCTTGGGAGGGACCGAGCAGTACTTC,CASSLGGTEQYF
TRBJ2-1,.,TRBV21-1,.,TGTGCCAGCAGCAAAGCCCTCGATGAGCAGTTCTTC,CASSKALDEQFF
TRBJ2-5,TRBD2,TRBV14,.,TGTGCCAGCAGCCAAGGAGGTAGCGGGGGACCCGAAGAGACCCAGTACTTC,CASSQGGSGGPEETQYF
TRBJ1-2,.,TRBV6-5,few,TGTGCCAGCAACCCCCGATCCAAATTCTATGGCTACACCTTC,CASNPRSKFYGYTF
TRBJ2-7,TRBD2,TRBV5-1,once,TGCGCCAGCAGCCCGAGGCGGGTAGCGGGATACGAGCAGTACTTC,CASSPRRVAGYEQYF
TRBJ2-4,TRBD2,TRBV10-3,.,TGTGCCATCAGTGAGGCTAGCGGGGGGGCCGAGGACATTCAGTACTTC,CAISEASGGAEDIQYF
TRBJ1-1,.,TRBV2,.,TGTGCCAGCGGCAGACCGGGACTCCGAAACACTGAAGCTTTCTTT,CASGRPGLRNTEAFF
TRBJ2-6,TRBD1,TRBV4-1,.,TGCGCCAGCAGCCAAGGTACAGGGGGCTTTGGGGCCAACGTCCTGACTTTC,CASSQGTGGFGANVLTF
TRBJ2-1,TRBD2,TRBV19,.,TGTGCCAGTAGTATCGGTCTAGCGGTGTACAATGAGCAGTTCTTC,CASSIGLAVYNEQFF
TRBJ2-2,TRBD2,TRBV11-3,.,TGTGCCAGCAGCTCATGGACTAGCGGGGGAGACACCGGGGAGCTGTTTTTT,CASSSWTSGGDTGELFF
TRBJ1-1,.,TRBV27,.,TGTGCCAGCAGTTTTGGGGGAAACACTGAAGCTTTCTTT,CASSFGGNTEAFF
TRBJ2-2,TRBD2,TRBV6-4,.,TGTGCCAGCAGCCGACTAGCAGGGAACACCGGGGAGCTGTTTTTT,CASSRLAGNTGELFF
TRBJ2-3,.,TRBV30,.,TGTGCCTGGAGTGTTGGGTTTTCCCCCCCAGATACGCAGTATTTT,CAWSVGFSPPDTQYF
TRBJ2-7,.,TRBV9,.,TGTGCCAGCTCCGGTAGCTCGGGGTACGAGCAGTACTTC,CASSGSSGYEQYF
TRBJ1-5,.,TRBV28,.,TGTGCCAGCAGTTTATCAAGGGGCCTTTCGCCCCAGCATTTT,CASSLSRGLSPQHF
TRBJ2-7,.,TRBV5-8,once,TGTGCCAGCAGCTTGGCCTTTGCCTACGAGCAGTACTTC,CASSLAFAYEQYF
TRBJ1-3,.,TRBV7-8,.,TGTGCCAGCAGCTTCCAGAGCTCTGGAAACACCATATATTTT,CASSFQSSGNTIYF
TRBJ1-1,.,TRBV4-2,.,TGTGCCAGCAGCCCCTGGACAGACGGGACTGAAGCTTTCTTT,CASSPWTDGTEAFF
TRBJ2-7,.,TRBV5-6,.,TGTGCCAGCAGCTTTGGTTTGGGGGCGGCCTACGAGCAGTACTTC,CASSFGLGAAYEQYF
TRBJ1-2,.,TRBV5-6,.,TGTGCCAGCAGCTTGGGGGGGTCTAACTATGGCTACACCTTC,CASSLGGSNYGYTF
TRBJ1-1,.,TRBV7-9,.,TGTGCCAGCAGCCCAGGACAGTATGAAGCTTTCTTT,CASSPGQYEAFF
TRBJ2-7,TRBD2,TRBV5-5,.,TGTGCCAGCAGGGGGTCCTCTAGCGGGAGTGTGGGCTACGAGCAGTACTTC,CASRGSSSGSVGYEQYF
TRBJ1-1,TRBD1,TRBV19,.,TGTGCCAGTAGTATAGGCGGACAGGGAGGGGAAGCTTTCTTT,CASSIGGQGGEAFF
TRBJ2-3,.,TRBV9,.,TGTGCCAGCAGCGTCTACCGGGCAGCTAGCACAGATACGCAGTATTTT,CASSVYRAASTDTQYF
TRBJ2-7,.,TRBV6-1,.,TGTGCCAGCTCCCCGCTGGGGGGCCCCTACGAGCAGTACTTC,CASSPLGGPYEQYF
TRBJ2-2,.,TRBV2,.,TGTGCCAGCATTTCGTGGCCGAACACCGGGGAGCTGTTTTTT,CASISWPNTGELFF
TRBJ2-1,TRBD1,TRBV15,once,TGTGCCACCAGCAGAGATGGCAGGGGGTCCTACAATGAGCAGTTCTTC,CATSRDGRGSYNEQFF
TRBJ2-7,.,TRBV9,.,TGTGCCAGCAGCGGGCGGGACGGCTACGAGCAGTACTTC,CASSGRDGYEQYF
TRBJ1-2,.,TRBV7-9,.,TGTGCCAGCAGCCCGAGGACAGCGGCTAACTATGGCTACACCTTC,CASSPRTAANYGYTF
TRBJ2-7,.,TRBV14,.,TGTGCCAGCAGCCACCGGGGGCCCTACGAGCAGTACTTC,CASSHRGPYEQYF
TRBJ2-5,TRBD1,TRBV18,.,TGTGCCAGCTCACCCCGGACAGGGGCGAACAAAGAGACCCAGTACTTC,CASSPRTGANKETQYF
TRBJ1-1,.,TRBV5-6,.,TGTGCCAGCAGCTCTCTCGTAGTAGGCACTGAAGCTTTCTTT,CASSSLVVGTEAFF
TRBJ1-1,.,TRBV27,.,TGTGCCAGCAGTTCCACGTACATTCTTGGTGGGGACACTGAAGCTTTCTTT,CASSSTYILGGDTEAFF
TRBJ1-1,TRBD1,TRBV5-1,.,TGCGCCAGCAGCTCCAGGGGGTCGAACACTGAAGCTTTCTTT,CASSSRGSNTEAFF
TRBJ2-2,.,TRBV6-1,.,TGTGCCAGCAGGGGATGGGGCACCGGGGAGCTGTTTTTT,CASRGWGTGELFF
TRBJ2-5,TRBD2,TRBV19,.,TGTGCCAGTAGCCTTGTAGCGGGAGGGCGAAAGACCCAGTACTTC,CASSLVAGGRKTQYF
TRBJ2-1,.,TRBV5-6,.,TGTGCCAGCAGCTTGGGAGGGGGTCCGAACCCCTACAATGAGCAGTTCTTC,CASSLGGGPNPYNEQFF
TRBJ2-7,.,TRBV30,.,TGTGCCTTACAAAGACAGGGACTCGAGCAGTACTTC,CALQRQGLEQYF